Detailed here is one T cell receptor beta chain. The antigen is undetermined. Study processing details: Clonotypes above 5% were considered putative leukemic clones, totaling around 59. TCRdb's table, derived via immunoSEQ multiplex PCR, lists solely in-frame clones and lacks some. V and J calls and clone size are those listed in that table; D and trimming were worked out from the DNA. The data contain several hundred clones, 65% to 70% of them singletons. V shed 3 bases and J 7 bases; nucleotides not matched to a gene: 5. The CDR3 is made up of 14 amino acids. The germline V gene has CDR1 MNHEY and CDR2 SMNVEV (reference sequence). This record belongs to a study of STAT5B mutations in CD4+ large granular lymphocyte leukemia. Study conclusions and caveats: 8/27 top patient clones versus 2/35 control clones were TRBV06-family.

The sequenced sample was PBMCs. The receptor's source is a woman aged 45-65 years with CD4+ T-cell large granular lymphocyte leukemia. The genes are TRBV27 and TRBJ2-1, with 8 positions matching TRBD2. The CDR3 loop reads CASSFSGRGNEQFF. The CDR3 DNA reads as TGTGCCAGCAGTTTCAGCGGGAGAGGAAATGAGCAGTTCTTC.